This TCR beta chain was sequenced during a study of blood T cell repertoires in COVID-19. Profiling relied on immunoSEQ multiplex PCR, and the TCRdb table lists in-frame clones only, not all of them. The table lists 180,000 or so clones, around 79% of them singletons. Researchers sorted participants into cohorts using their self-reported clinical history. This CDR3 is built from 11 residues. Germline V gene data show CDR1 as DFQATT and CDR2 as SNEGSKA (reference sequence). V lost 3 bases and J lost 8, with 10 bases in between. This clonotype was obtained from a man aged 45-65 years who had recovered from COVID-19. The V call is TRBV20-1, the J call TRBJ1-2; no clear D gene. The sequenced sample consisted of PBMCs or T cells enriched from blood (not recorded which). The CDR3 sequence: CSASAGNGYTF. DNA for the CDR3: TGCAGTGCTAGTGCGGGGAACGGCTACACCTTC.